The subject of this entry is one T cell receptor beta chain. The data stem from a study of blood T cell repertoires in COVID-19. Study background: Acute and convalescent COVID-19 samples came from the United States, Italy and Spain.

Per the study methods: Estimation of nucleated cell counts relied on the amplification of reference gene primers. Clones were sequenced by immunoSEQ multiplex PCR, and TCRdb holds only the in-frame ones, with some missing. V, J and clone size were drawn from that table, and D and trimming were deduced from the DNA. This sample has about 270,000 clones; around 86% occur once, and the top ten carry just under 3%. V was clipped by 6 bases and J by 4 bases; unmatched bases: 9. Looked up from germline, CDR1 is MNHEY and CDR2 is SVGEGT. The CDR3 sequence is 14 residues long. The chain is built from TRBV6-2 or TRBV6-3 and TRBJ2-7, with TRBD2 matching over 7 bases. Sequencing input: peripheral blood. This sequence was found in a woman aged 55-69 years with active or convalescent COVID-19. In nucleotides, the CDR3 is TGTGCCAGCAGCCCCCTGGGGCGGGGGTACGAGCAGTACTTC. Translating gives CASSPLGRGYEQYF.